This entry is about one T cell receptor beta chain. Its specificity is unknown. One end of the junction is discordant with germline, which a read error may explain. The data are from a study of post-analysis software for immune sequencing data. TCR beta cDNA libraries had unique molecular identifiers. T cells numbering roughly 1 to 10 million yielded cDNA molecules that totaled some 500,000. TCRdb itself ran the PCR reads through MiXCR, one entry per CDR3 protein. The table lists around 200,000 distinct CDR3 sequences, approximately 28% of them singletons. Findings and caveats of the study: Five TRBV segments were more frequent in patients than controls; TRBV5-6, TRBV5-1 and TRBV20-1 belonged to this group. Compared against controls, patients with multiple sclerosis displayed significantly lower normalized Chao1 diversity. Same-batch preparations were strongly co-clustered by F measure.

The CDR3 totals 13 residues. Germline CDR1 is SEHNR and CDR2 is FQNEAQ (reference sequence). Sequencing was done on a sample of blood. This clonotype was obtained from a girl younger than 18 with multiple sclerosis. The chain carries TRBV7-9 and TRBJ1-1; D unclear. The CDR3 reads CASSFVMNAEAFF. CDR3 bases: TGTGCCAGCAGCTTTGTGATGAACGCTGAAGCTTTCTTT.